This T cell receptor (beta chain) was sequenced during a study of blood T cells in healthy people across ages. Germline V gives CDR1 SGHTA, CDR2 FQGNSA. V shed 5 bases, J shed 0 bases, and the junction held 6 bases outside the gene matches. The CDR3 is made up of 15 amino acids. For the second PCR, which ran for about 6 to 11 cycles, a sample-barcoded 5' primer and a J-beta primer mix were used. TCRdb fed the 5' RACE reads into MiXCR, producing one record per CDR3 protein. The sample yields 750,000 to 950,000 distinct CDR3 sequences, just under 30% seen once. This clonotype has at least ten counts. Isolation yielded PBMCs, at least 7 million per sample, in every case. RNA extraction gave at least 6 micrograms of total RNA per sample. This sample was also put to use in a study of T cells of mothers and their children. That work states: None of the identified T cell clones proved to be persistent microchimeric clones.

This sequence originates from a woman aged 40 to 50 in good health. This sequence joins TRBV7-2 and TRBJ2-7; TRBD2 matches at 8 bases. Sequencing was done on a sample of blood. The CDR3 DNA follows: TGTGCCAGCAGCCCAGCGGGGGCGTCCTCCTACGAGCAGTACTTC. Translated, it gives CASSPAGASSYEQYF.